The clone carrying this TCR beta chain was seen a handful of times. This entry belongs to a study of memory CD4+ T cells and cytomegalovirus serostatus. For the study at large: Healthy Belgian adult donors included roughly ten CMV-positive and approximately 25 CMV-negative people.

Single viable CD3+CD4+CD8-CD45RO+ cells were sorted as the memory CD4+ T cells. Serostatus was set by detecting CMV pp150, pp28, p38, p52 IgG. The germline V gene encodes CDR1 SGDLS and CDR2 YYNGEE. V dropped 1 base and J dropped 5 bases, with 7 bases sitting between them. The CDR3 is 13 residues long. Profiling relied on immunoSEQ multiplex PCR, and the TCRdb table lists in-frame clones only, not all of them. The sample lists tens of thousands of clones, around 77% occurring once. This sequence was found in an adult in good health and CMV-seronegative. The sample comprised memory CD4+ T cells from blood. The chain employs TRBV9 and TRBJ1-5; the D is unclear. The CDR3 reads CASSVNTDQPQHF. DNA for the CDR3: TGTGCCAGCAGCGTAAACACCGATCAGCCCCAGCATTTT.